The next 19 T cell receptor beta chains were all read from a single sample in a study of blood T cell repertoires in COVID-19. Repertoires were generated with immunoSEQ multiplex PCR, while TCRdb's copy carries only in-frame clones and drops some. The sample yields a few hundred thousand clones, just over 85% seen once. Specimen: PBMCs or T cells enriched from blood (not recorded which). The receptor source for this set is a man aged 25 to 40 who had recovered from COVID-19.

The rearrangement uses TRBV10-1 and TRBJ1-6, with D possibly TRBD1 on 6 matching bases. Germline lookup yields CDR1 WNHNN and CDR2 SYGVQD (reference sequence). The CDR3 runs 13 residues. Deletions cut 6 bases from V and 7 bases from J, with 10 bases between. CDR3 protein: CASSYDRNSPLHF. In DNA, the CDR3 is TGCGCCAGCAGCTACGACAGGAATTCACCCCTCCACTTT.

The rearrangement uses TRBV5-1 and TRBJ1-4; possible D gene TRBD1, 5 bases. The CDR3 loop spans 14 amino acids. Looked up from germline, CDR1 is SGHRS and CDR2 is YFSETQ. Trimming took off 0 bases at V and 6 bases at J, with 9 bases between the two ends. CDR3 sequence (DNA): TGCGCCAGCAGCTTGGGGGACTGGGATGAAAAACTGTTTTTT. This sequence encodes CASSLGDWDEKLFF. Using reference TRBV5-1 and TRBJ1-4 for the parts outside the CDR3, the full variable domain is KAGVTQTPRYLIKTRGQQVTLSCSPISGHRSVSWYQQTPGQGLQFLFEYFSETQRNKGNFPGRFSGRQFSNSRSEMNVSTLELGDSALYLCASSLGDWDEKLFFGSGTQLSVL.

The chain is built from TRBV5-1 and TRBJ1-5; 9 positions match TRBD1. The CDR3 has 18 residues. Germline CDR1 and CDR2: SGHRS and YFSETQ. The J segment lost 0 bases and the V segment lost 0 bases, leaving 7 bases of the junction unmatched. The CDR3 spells CASSLAGTGMDSNQPQHF. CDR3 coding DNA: TGCGCCAGCAGCTTGGCCGGGACAGGGATGGATAGCAATCAGCCCCAGCATTTT.

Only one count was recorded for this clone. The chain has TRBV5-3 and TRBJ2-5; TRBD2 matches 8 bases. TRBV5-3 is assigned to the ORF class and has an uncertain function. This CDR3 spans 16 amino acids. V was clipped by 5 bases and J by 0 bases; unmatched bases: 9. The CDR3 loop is CARRFGTSGYQETQYF. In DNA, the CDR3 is TGTGCCAGAAGATTTGGCACTAGCGGCTACCAAGAGACCCAGTACTTC.

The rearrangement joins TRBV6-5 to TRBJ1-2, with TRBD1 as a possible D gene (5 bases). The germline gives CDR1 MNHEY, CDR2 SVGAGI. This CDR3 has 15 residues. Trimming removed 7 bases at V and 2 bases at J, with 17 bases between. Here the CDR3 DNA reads TGTGCCAGCACCATCGGGGGGAACGTGAACTATGGCTACACCTTC. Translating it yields CASTIGGNVNYGYTF.

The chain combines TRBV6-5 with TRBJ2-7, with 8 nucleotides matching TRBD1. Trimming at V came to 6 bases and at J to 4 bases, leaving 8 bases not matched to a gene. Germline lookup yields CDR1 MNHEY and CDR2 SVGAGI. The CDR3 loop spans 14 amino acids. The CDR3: CASSWTGSGYEQYF. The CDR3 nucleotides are TGTGCCAGCAGCTGGACAGGGTCAGGATACGAGCAGTACTTC.

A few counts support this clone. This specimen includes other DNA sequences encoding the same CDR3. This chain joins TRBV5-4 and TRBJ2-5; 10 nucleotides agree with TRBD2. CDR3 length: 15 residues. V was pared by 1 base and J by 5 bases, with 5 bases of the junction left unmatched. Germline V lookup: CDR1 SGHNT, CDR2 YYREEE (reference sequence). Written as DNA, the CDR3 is TGTGCCAGCAGCTTGCGACTAGCGGGTCGCGAGACCCAGTACTTC. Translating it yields CASSLRLAGRETQYF. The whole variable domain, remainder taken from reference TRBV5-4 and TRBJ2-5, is ETGVTQSPTHLIKTRGQQVTLRCSSQSGHNTVSWYQQALGQGPQFIFQYYREEENGRGNFPPRFSGLQFPNYSSELNVNALELDDSALYLCASSLRLAGRETQYFGPGTRLLVL.

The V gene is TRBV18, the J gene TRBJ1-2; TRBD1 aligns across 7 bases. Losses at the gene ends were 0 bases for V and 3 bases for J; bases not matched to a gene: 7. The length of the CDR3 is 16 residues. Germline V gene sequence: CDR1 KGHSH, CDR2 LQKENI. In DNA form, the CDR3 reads TGTGCCAGCTCACCACCGGGGCAGGGGGAAGACTATGGCTACACCTTC. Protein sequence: CASSPPGQGEDYGYTF.

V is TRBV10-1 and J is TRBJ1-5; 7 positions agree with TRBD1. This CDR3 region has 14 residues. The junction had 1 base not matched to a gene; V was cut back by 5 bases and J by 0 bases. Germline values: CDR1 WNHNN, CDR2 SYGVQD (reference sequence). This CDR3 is CASSTGDSNQPQHF. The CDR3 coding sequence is TGCGCCAGCAGTACAGGGGATAGCAATCAGCCCCAGCATTTT.

CDR3 nucleotide sequence: TGTGCCACCAGCTCCGGGACACTCTACGAGCAGTACTTC. It is translated as CATSSGTLYEQYF. The chain is built from TRBV24-1 and TRBJ2-7; possibly TRBD1 for D (6 bases). The CDR3 runs 13 residues. The V end was cut by 7 bases, the J end by 3 bases, with 12 bases between. Germline V gene sequence: CDR1 KGHDR, CDR2 SFDVKD.

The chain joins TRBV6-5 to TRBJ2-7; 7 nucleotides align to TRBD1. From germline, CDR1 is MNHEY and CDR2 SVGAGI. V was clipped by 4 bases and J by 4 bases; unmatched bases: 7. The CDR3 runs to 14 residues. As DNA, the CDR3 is TGTGCCAGCAGTTCCACCGGGACAGAATACGAGCAGTACTTC. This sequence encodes CASSSTGTEYEQYF.

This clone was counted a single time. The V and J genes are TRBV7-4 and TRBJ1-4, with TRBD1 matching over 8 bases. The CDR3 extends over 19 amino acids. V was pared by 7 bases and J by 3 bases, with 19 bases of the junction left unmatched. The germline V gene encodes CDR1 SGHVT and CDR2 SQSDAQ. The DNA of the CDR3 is TGTGCCAGCACCATTTCCATTTGGACAGGGATAAAACCTAATGAAAAACTGTTTTTT. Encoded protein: CASTISIWTGIKPNEKLFF.

CDR3 loop: CAWSVSGAYEQYF. CDR3 nucleotides: TGTGCCTGGAGTGTCTCAGGGGCCTACGAGCAGTACTTC. The chain is built from TRBV30 and TRBJ2-7, with a possible D match to TRBD1 (6 bases). The V and J ends lost 0 bases and 2 bases respectively, with 8 bases between them. Germline CDR1 GTSNPN, CDR2 SVGIG (reference sequence). This CDR3 region has 13 residues.

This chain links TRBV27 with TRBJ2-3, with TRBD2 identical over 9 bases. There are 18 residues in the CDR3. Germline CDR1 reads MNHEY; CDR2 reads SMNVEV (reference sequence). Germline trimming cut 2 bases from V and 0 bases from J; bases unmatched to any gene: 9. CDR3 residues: CASSLGSSGGSSTDTQYF. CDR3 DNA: TGTGCCAGCAGTTTAGGGAGTAGCGGGGGTTCTAGCACAGATACGCAGTATTTT.

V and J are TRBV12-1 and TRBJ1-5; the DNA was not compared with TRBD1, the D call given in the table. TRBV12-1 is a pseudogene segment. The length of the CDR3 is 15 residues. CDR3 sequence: CASTNSGTGNQPQHF. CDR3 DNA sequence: TGTGCCAGCACTAATAGTGGGACAGGGAATCAGCCCCAGCATTTT.

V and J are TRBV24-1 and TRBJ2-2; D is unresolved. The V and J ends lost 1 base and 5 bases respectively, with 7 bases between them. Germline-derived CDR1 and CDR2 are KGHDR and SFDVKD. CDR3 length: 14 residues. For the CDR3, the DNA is TGTGCCACCAGTGATTTAAGAGGAACCGGGGAGCTGTTTTTT. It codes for CATSDLRGTGELFF.

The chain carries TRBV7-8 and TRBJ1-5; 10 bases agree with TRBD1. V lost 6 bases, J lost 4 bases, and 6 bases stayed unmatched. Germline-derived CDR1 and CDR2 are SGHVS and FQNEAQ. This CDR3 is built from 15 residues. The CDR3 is CASRPRDRGNQPQHF. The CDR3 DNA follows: TGTGCCAGCAGACCCCGGGACAGGGGAAATCAGCCCCAGCATTTT.

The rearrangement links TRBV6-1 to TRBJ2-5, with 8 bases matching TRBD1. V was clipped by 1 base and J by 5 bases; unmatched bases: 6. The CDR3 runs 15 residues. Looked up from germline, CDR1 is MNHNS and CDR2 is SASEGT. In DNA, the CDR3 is TGTGCCAGCAGTGAAGGTCAGGGGGCGTTGGAGACCCAGTACTTC. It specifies CASSEGQGALETQYF.

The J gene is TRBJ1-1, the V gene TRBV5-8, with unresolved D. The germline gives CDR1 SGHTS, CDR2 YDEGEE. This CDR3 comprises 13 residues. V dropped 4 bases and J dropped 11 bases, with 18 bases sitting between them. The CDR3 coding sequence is TGTGCCAGCAGCCGTCCGTACAACCAGAGGGCTTTCTTT. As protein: CASSRPYNQRAFF.